These 12 T cell receptor delta chains were all obtained from the same sample, sequenced in a study of delta chains in infants with herpesvirus infections. Gamma-chain- and delta-chain-specific primers converted PBMC RNA into TCR cDNA. TCRdb fed the RT-PCR reads into CATT to redo clone calling. Of approximately 1,400 delta-chain clones listed, 25% to 35% are singletons. Specimen: peripheral blood, collected at time point 1 of longitudinal follow-up. All receptors come from a human donor who was a Ugandan infant, either HIV-exposed or HIV-unexposed (not recorded which).

The rearrangement joins TRDV1 to TRDJ1, with D tentatively TRDD2 (7 bases). V was clipped by 0 bases and J by 0 bases, with 32 bases between them. Germline V gene sequence: CDR1 TSWWSYY, CDR2 QGS. The CDR3 has 23 amino acids. Here the CDR3 reads CALGELKLPRSWGAPEYTDKLIF. Here the CDR3 DNA reads TGTGCTCTTGGGGAACTAAAGCTTCCTAGATCCTGGGGAGCTCCAGAGTACACCGATAAACTCATCTTT.

The count of this clone is one. This sequence joins TRDV1 and TRDJ1; no clear D gene. Trimming stripped 6 bases from V and 2 bases from J, with 22 bases between. Germline V gene sequence: CDR1 TSWWSYY, CDR2 QGS. The length of the CDR3 is 17 residues. Here the CDR3 reads CALGPAPRLYSTDKLIF. DNA for the CDR3: TGTGCTCTTGGTCCCGCCCCTCGCCTTTACAGTACCGATAAACTCATCTTT.

This clone was detected a few times. The chain has TRDV1 and TRDJ1; tentatively, D is TRDD3 (5 bases). Germline CDR1 TSWWSYY, CDR2 QGS. Trimming stripped 2 bases from V and 1 base from J, with 11 bases between. The CDR3 contains 15 residues. The CDR3 nucleotides read TGTGCTCTTGGGGAATATACGCCCACCACCGATAAACTCATCTTT. This sequence encodes CALGEYTPTTDKLIF.

Remarks on this clone: A much larger clonotype is one base distant, so this may be a read error. The V gene is TRDV1, the J gene TRDJ3, with 12 nucleotides matching TRDD3. This CDR3 region has 25 residues. Germline V gene sequence: CDR1 TSWWSYY, CDR2 QGS. J was trimmed by 4 bases and V by 5 bases; bases with no gene match: 27. The CDR3 nucleotides are TGTGCTCTTGGGCTACCCGCGTGCCCTATGGCTTGGCTGGGGGATACGACATGGGACACCCGACAGATGTTTTTC. Its protein is CALGLPACPMAWLGDTTWDTRQMFF.

This clone appeared a few times. This chain connects TRDV1 to TRDJ1; D gene unclear. The CDR3 loop spans 19 amino acids. Trimming stripped 0 bases from V and 4 bases from J, with 24 bases between. Per germline, CDR1 TSWWSYY and CDR2 QGS. The DNA of the CDR3 is TGTGCTCTTGGGGAACTAGAGGGCTACGACGGATCGGAGGGCGATAAACTCATCTTT. Translated: CALGELEGYDGSEGDKLIF.

This chain uses TRAV23/DV6 with TRDJ1, with D maybe TRDD2 (5 bases). The CDR3 sequence is 19 residues long. CDR1 and CDR2 (germline): NTAFDY, IRPDVSE (reference sequence). The V end lost 0 bases, the J end lost 10 bases, and 34 bases lay between the germline ends. The CDR3 nucleotides are TGTGCAGCAAGCATAAAATCCCCCTACGGGCCTTCTCGAACATTGGCACTCATCTTT. This translates into CAASIKSPYGPSRTLALIF.

The rearrangement links TRDV1 to TRDJ1; TRDD3 might be the D (6 bases). The CDR3 loop spans 19 amino acids. The germline V gene encodes CDR1 TSWWSYY and CDR2 QGS. Trimming removed 2 bases from V and 3 bases from J, with 25 bases in between. The CDR3 is CALGEIRERWGLPADKLIF. The CDR3 coding sequence is TGTGCTCTTGGGGAAATAAGGGAGCGATGGGGATTGCCTGCCGATAAACTCATCTTT.

V and J are TRDV1 and TRDJ1, with TRDD3 matching over 10 bases. The junction had 13 bases not matched to a gene; V was cut back by 2 bases and J by 4 bases. The CDR3 consists of 18 residues. Germline V gives CDR1 TSWWSYY, CDR2 QGS. CDR3 amino acids: CALGEKVEAWGIYDKLIF. DNA of the CDR3: TGTGCTCTTGGGGAAAAGGTCGAAGCCTGGGGGATATACGATAAACTCATCTTT.

This clone was recorded only once. Its ends do not fully match the called genes, so a read error is possible. The CDR3 nucleotides are TGTGCCCGTGACACGCAGGCCTCCTGGGACACCCGACAGATGTTTTTC. This translates into CARDTQASWDTRQMFF. This chain uses TRDV2 with TRDJ3; no clear D. This CDR3 has 16 residues. Germline-derived CDR1 and CDR2 are GEAIGNYY and EKD.

This clone has a single count. The chain has TRAV29/DV5 and TRDJ1; TRDD2 matches 9 bases. The J segment lost 0 bases and the V segment lost 0 bases, leaving 27 bases of the junction unmatched. From germline, CDR1 is NSMFDY and CDR2 ISSIKDK. The CDR3 length is 23 residues. CDR3 nucleotides: TGTGCAGCAAGCGGGGCCAGTGGCCTTCCTACGGAATGGGGGAGGCCTAACACCGATAAACTCATCTTT. This sequence encodes CAASGASGLPTEWGRPNTDKLIF.

By frequency in the sample, this clone is large. The chain uses TRDV1 and TRDJ1; 8 nucleotides line up with TRDD3. CDR3 length equals 20 residues. Trimming took 0 bases from V and 0 from J; bases not matched to a gene: 15. Germline CDR1 TSWWSYY, CDR2 QGS. CDR3 protein: CALGELTLLEGYGYTDKLIF. As DNA, the CDR3 is TGTGCTCTTGGGGAACTCACCCTACTCGAGGGATACGGGTACACCGATAAACTCATCTTT.

By share of the sample, this clone is large. CDR3 in amino acids: CACDHLPSRGYSSARIGSWDTRQMFF. CDR3 coding DNA: TGTGCCTGTGACCACCTTCCTTCGAGAGGGTATTCATCGGCTCGGATCGGCTCCTGGGACACCCGACAGATGTTTTTC. The chain uses TRDV2 and TRDJ3; 7 bases fit TRDD2. This CDR3 is 26 amino acids long. V shed 3 bases and J 0 bases; nucleotides not matched to a gene: 31. CDR1 and CDR2 (germline): GEAIGNYY, EKD.